Presented here are 32 T cell receptor beta chains from one specimen sequenced in a study of response to subunit inactivated influenza vaccine. TCRdb passed the RT-PCR reads through MiXCR, listing each CDR3 protein once. The sample carries roughly 670,000 distinct CDR3 sequences, 11% to 15% recorded once. The sample here was PBMCs from blood, taken around 15 days before vaccination. The origin of the receptors is a man aged 50 or older who received an inactivated influenza vaccine.

This clonotype was recorded a few times. The chain joins TRBV5-1 to TRBJ1-2, with TRBD1 matching 7 bases. Germline trimming cut 6 bases from V and 0 bases from J; bases unmatched to any gene: 5. Germline V gene data show CDR1 as SGHRS and CDR2 as YFSETQ. The CDR3 spans 14 residues. CDR3 protein: CASNKGTANYGYTF. Written as DNA, the CDR3 is TGCGCCAGCAATAAAGGGACAGCTAACTATGGCTACACCTTC.

In this sample, this clonotype turned up a few times. The V call is TRBV5-6, the J call TRBJ2-1, with TRBD2 as a possible D gene (6 bases). The CDR3 is 16 residues long. The germline V gene has CDR1 SGHDT and CDR2 YYEEEE. V was cut by 0 bases and J by 2 bases, with 12 bases left in between. The CDR3 region has the DNA TGTGCCAGCAGCTTGGAATGGGGGGTCGCCTACAATGAGCAGTTCTTC. Its protein is CASSLEWGVAYNEQFF.

This chain links TRBV28 with TRBJ2-3; 7 bases are shared with TRBD1. V was clipped by 6 bases and J by 2 bases; unmatched bases: 14. The CDR3 sequence is 17 residues long. Germline values: CDR1 MDHEN, CDR2 SYDVKM. As DNA, the CDR3 is TGTGCCAGCAGCCAAGATAAACAGGGGATCTACACAGATACGCAGTATTTT. It codes for CASSQDKQGIYTDTQYF.

In DNA, the CDR3 is TGTGCCAGCAGTGAACCCCTCACAAATAGGGATGGCTACACCTTC. This gives the protein CASSEPLTNRDGYTF. This chain links TRBV6-1 with TRBJ1-2; the D is unclear. CDR1 is MNHNS and CDR2 is SASEGT in the germline V gene. Trimming removed 2 bases from V and 6 bases from J, with 16 bases in between. This CDR3 has 15 residues.

The chain couples TRBV7-2 to TRBJ2-1, with 7 bases aligning to TRBD2. The CDR3 runs 17 residues. The V segment lost 5 bases and the J segment 0 bases; nucleotides outside the gene matches: 10. From germline, CDR1 is SGHTA and CDR2 FQGNSA. This CDR3 is CASSRGQRGSSYNEQFF. The CDR3 coding sequence is TGTGCCAGCAGCCGCGGCCAGCGGGGCAGCTCCTACAATGAGCAGTTCTTC.

The chain joins TRBV9 to TRBJ2-5, with D possibly being TRBD2 (5 bases). Deletions cut 0 bases from V and 3 bases from J, with 9 bases between. This CDR3 is built from 14 residues. Looked up from germline, CDR1 is SGDLS and CDR2 is YYNGEE. CDR3 DNA: TGTGCCAGCAGCGTAGCTGTCGGGGAAGAGACCCAGTACTTC. Translated: CASSVAVGEETQYF. Full variable domain (remainder filled in from reference TRBV9 and TRBJ2-5): DSGVTQTPKHLITATGQRVTLRCSPRSGDLSVYWYQQSLDQGLQFLIQYYNGEERAKGNILERFSAQQFPDLHSELNLSSLELGDSALYFCASSVAVGEETQYFGPGTRLLVL.

This clonotype was picked up one time. The V call is TRBV30, the J call TRBJ2-7, with a tentative D call TRBD1 (6 bases). Germline V gives CDR1 GTSNPN, CDR2 SVGIG (reference sequence). The CDR3 is 13 amino acids. Trimming removed 2 bases at V and 2 bases at J, with 10 bases between. The CDR3 is CAWSTWGPYEQYF. CDR3 in DNA: TGTGCCTGGAGTACTTGGGGGCCCTACGAGCAGTACTTC.

The chain couples TRBV15 to TRBJ1-1; 7 bases are shared with TRBD1. The ends lost 0 bases at V and 9 bases at J; junction bases unmatched: 13. Germline V gives CDR1 LNHNV, CDR2 YYDKDF (reference sequence). The CDR3 runs to 16 residues. The CDR3, as DNA: TGTGCCACCAGCAGAGATCTAGACGGAGGGGGCCTAAAAGCTTTCTTT. It encodes CATSRDLDGGGLKAFF. Full variable domain (outside the CDR3, taken from reference TRBV15 and TRBJ1-1): DAMVIQNPRYQVTQFGKPVTLSCSQTLNHNVMYWYQQKSSQAPKLLFHYYDKDFNNEADTPDNFQSRRPNTSFCFLDIRSPGLGDTAMYLCATSRDLDGGGLKAFFGQGTRLTVV.

This sequence joins TRBV5-1 and TRBJ2-7, with D perhaps TRBD2 (6 bases). The V gene lost 4 bases and the J gene lost 2 bases, with 10 bases spanning the gap. The CDR3 extends over 13 amino acids. The germline V gene has CDR1 SGHRS and CDR2 YFSETQ. In nucleotides, the CDR3 is TGCGCCAGCAGCCGGCGGGAACCCTACGAGCAGTACTTC. Protein product: CASSRREPYEQYF.

This clonotype was seen repeatedly, ten times or more. This chain joins TRBV4-2 and TRBJ2-2, with D possibly TRBD1 on 7 matching bases. Germline V CDR1 and CDR2: LGHNA, YNFKEQ. The CDR3 covers 16 residues. The V end was cut by 1 base, the J end by 4 bases, with 13 bases between. The CDR3: CASSQVAGGSTGELFF. The CDR3 DNA reads as TGTGCCAGCAGCCAAGTAGCAGGGGGGAGCACCGGGGAGCTGTTTTTT.

The V gene is TRBV11-1, the J gene TRBJ2-1; 10 bases are a match to TRBD2. Germline CDR1 reads SGHAT; CDR2 reads FQDESV (reference sequence). This CDR3 comprises 18 residues. The J segment lost 0 bases and the V segment lost 1 base, leaving 6 bases of the junction unmatched. The CDR3 DNA is TGTGCCAGCAGCTTAGGCCTAGCGGGAGCACACTCCTACAATGAGCAGTTCTTC. Its translation is CASSLGLAGAHSYNEQFF.

A few counts support this clonotype. V usage is TRBV19 and J usage is TRBJ2-2; 10 nucleotides match TRBD2. The CDR3 has 15 residues. CDR1 is LNHDA, CDR2 SQIVND, per germline (reference sequence). Losses at the gene ends were 6 bases for V and 4 bases for J; bases not matched to a gene: 5. In DNA, the CDR3 is TGTGCCAGTAGATCTGGGACTAGCGCCACCGGGGAGCTGTTTTTT. Translation gives CASRSGTSATGELFF.

This clonotype was seen a few times. The V gene is TRBV5-1, the J gene TRBJ1-5; D is perhaps TRBD1 (6 bases). Trimming cost V 0 bases and J 6 bases, with 13 bases left between them. CDR1 and CDR2 (germline): SGHRS, YFSETQ. The CDR3 covers 15 residues. CDR3 bases: TGCGCCAGCAGCTTGGCGTCAGGGGTCGGTCAGCCCCAGCATTTT. It specifies CASSLASGVGQPQHF.

This clonotype was counted once. This may come from a read error, since a much larger clone is one base off. The chain couples TRBV9 to TRBJ2-3, with TRBD2 matching over 11 bases. CDR3 length: 15 residues. The junction had 2 bases not matched to a gene; V was cut back by 3 bases and J by 2 bases. The germline CDR1 and CDR2 sequences are SGDLS and YYNGEE. The CDR3 spells CASSDSGGATDTQYF. Here the CDR3 DNA reads TGTGCCAGCAGCGATAGCGGGGGGGCCACAGATACGCAGTATTTT. The complete variable domain, with remaining parts taken from reference TRBV9 and TRBJ2-3, reads DSGVTQTPKHLITATGQRVTLRCSPRSGDLSVYWYQQSLDQGLQFLIQYYNGEERAKGNILERFSAQQFPDLHSELNLSSLELGDSALYFCASSDSGGATDTQYFGPGTRLTVL.

Ten or more counts support this clonotype. The genes are TRBV7-2 and TRBJ1-5, with 7 bases matching TRBD1. The germline V gene encodes CDR1 SGHTA and CDR2 FQGNSA. V was clipped by 3 bases and J by 4 bases; unmatched bases: 6. The length of the CDR3 is 15 residues. The CDR3 DNA follows: TGTGCCAGCAGCTTGGAGACAGGGACTAATCAGCCCCAGCATTTT. Encoded protein: CASSLETGTNQPQHF.

This clonotype was counted at least ten times. V is TRBV7-9 and J is TRBJ1-1, with TRBD1 identical over 10 bases. Germline trimming cut 8 bases from V and 0 bases from J; bases unmatched to any gene: 3. The germline gives CDR1 SEHNR, CDR2 FQNEAQ (reference sequence). This CDR3 is built from 14 residues. CDR3 bases: TGTGCCAGCTTCGGACAGGGGGTGAACACTGAAGCTTTCTTT. This sequence encodes CASFGQGVNTEAFF.

This rearrangement joins TRBV4-1 to TRBJ2-7; no clear D. The germline CDR1 and CDR2 sequences are MGHRA and YSYEKL. V shed 6 bases and J shed 0 bases, with 12 bases lying between them. The CDR3 loop spans 14 amino acids. As DNA, the CDR3 is TGCGCCAGCAGTCCGGGCCGAACCTCCTACGAGCAGTACTTC. This sequence encodes CASSPGRTSYEQYF.

This clonotype was found many times. The chain combines TRBV14 with TRBJ2-5, with D hard to call. Trimming cost V 1 base and J 4 bases, with 7 bases left between them. CDR1 is SGHDN, CDR2 FVKESK, per germline. The CDR3 length is 13 residues. The CDR3, as DNA: TGTGCCAGCAGCCAAGGCGTTAGAGAGACCCAGTACTTC. This translates into CASSQGVRETQYF.

This chain uses TRBV3-1 with TRBJ2-7, with a possible D match to TRBD1 (6 bases). This CDR3 has 15 amino acids. Trimming cost V 8 bases and J 0 bases, with 17 bases left between them. The germline V gene encodes CDR1 LGHDT and CDR2 YNNKEL (reference sequence). CDR3 coding DNA: TGTGCCAGCGCAAGGGGCGACAGGCCCTCCTACGAGCAGTACTTC. Protein product: CASARGDRPSYEQYF.

This CDR3 reads CASSLGTRRNEQFF. CDR3 in DNA: TGTGCCAGCAGTCTAGGGACTAGGAGGAATGAGCAGTTCTTC. The chain couples TRBV12-3 or TRBV12-4 to TRBJ2-1; 8 bases line up with TRBD2. J lost 7 bases, V lost 5 bases, and 7 bases had no gene match. The CDR3 extends over 14 amino acids.

This clonotype was seen only a few times. The chain has TRBV27 and TRBJ2-3, with D maybe TRBD1 (6 bases). This CDR3 comprises 13 residues. Germline assignment: CDR1 MNHEY and CDR2 SMNVEV (reference sequence). Deletions cut 6 bases from V and 4 bases from J, with 11 bases between. CDR3 DNA sequence: TGTGCCAGCAGAAAACAGGGCCCAGATACGCAGTATTTT. Its protein product is CASRKQGPDTQYF.

The chain uses TRBV3-1 and TRBJ2-6; D is ambiguous. Trimming left V 2 bases short and J 2 bases short, with 16 bases between. CDR3 length: 18 residues. Germline V gene data show CDR1 as LGHDT and CDR2 as YNNKEL (reference sequence). CDR3 nucleotide sequence: TGTGCCAGCAGCCAACGACCGTCGCGTAGGGCTGGGGCCAACGTCCTGACTTTC. Protein product: CASSQRPSRRAGANVLTF.

The chain recombines TRBV5-1 with TRBJ2-5, with TRBD1 matching 8 bases. Trimming cost V 4 bases and J 5 bases; bases outside gene matches: 13. There are 16 residues in the CDR3. CDR1 is SGHRS and CDR2 is YFSETQ in the germline V gene. The CDR3, as DNA: TGCGCCAGCAGCCGTGTGGCGGACAGGGTGTTGGAGACCCAGTACTTC. This gives the protein CASSRVADRVLETQYF.

This clonotype was counted a few times. This chain joins TRBV15 and TRBJ2-2; no firm D call. Germline V CDR1 and CDR2: LNHNV, YYDKDF (reference sequence). The CDR3 length is 13 residues. The ends were cut back, 6 bases at V and 0 bases at J, with 5 bases in the middle. CDR3 amino acids: CATSLPNTGELFF. In nucleotides, the CDR3 is TGTGCCACCAGTCTACCGAACACCGGGGAGCTGTTTTTT.

The J gene is TRBJ2-3, the V gene TRBV5-1; the match to TRBD1 covers 7 bases. The length of the CDR3 is 15 residues. The V gene end was trimmed by 1 base and the J gene end by 2 bases; junction bases not matched to a gene: 4. The V gene's germline CDR1 is SGHRS and CDR2 YFSETQ. The CDR3 DNA reads as TGCGCCAGCAGCTTGTTAAGGGGGCCCACAGATACGCAGTATTTT. It codes for CASSLLRGPTDTQYF.

Ten or more counts support this clonotype. The V call is TRBV7-9, the J call TRBJ2-6; no definite D call. Germline lookup yields CDR1 SEHNR and CDR2 FQNEAQ (reference sequence). Trimming took off 3 bases at V and 2 bases at J, with 2 bases between the two ends. The CDR3 spans 13 residues. The CDR3: CASSFPGANVLTF. The CDR3 DNA reads as TGTGCCAGCAGCTTTCCTGGGGCCAACGTCCTGACTTTC.

The table lists this clonotype with a few counts. The J gene is TRBJ2-1, the V gene TRBV2; D remains ambiguous. The V gene's germline CDR1 is SNHLY and CDR2 FYNNEI. The CDR3 has 13 residues. Trimming took 7 bases from V and 2 from J, leaving 9 bases between them. CDR3 DNA: TGTGCCAGCATGGTGGCGGCCTACAATGAGCAGTTCTTC. Translating it yields CASMVAAYNEQFF.

V and J are TRBV7-2 and TRBJ2-6; D is undetermined. V lost 3 bases to trimming and J lost 3 bases, with 3 bases between them. Germline CDR1 reads SGHTA; CDR2 reads FQGNSA. The CDR3 spans 13 residues. The CDR3 is CASSFYGANVLTF. The CDR3 DNA reads as TGTGCCAGCAGCTTCTATGGGGCCAACGTCCTGACTTTC. The full variable domain, in which reference TRBV7-2 and TRBJ2-6 provide the parts outside the CDR3, is GAGVSQSPSNKVTEKGKDVELRCDPISGHTALYWYRQSLGQGLEFLIYFQGNSAPDKSGLPSDRFSAERTGGSVSTLTIQRTQQEDSAVYLCASSFYGANVLTFGAGSRLTVL.

In this sample, this clonotype turned up a few times. The chain is built from TRBV4-3 and TRBJ1-1; no clear D. Germline V gene sequence: CDR1 LGHNA, CDR2 YSLEER. The CDR3 runs to 14 residues. V gave up 0 bases and J gave up 0 bases, with 5 bases separating them. CDR3 residues: CASSQERMNTEAFF. CDR3 in DNA: TGCGCCAGCAGCCAAGAACGGATGAACACTGAAGCTTTCTTT.

This chain uses TRBV12-3 or TRBV12-4 with TRBJ1-1, with 8 nucleotides matching TRBD1. This CDR3 region has 14 residues. Trimming took 0 bases from V and 9 from J; bases not matched to a gene: 6. CDR3 nucleotides: TGTGCCAGCAGTTTAGCGCTTACAGGGGGTAAAGCTTTCTTT. It codes for CASSLALTGGKAFF.

The genes are TRBV3-1 and TRBJ2-7, with 7 nucleotides matching TRBD1. The CDR3 runs 15 residues. V lost 2 bases to trimming and J lost 4 bases; unmatched junction nucleotides: 8. Germline CDR1 and CDR2: LGHDT and YNNKEL (reference sequence). In DNA form, the CDR3 reads TGTGCCAGCAGCCAATCCCCCGGGACAGATTACGAGCAGTACTTC. Translated: CASSQSPGTDYEQYF.

This rearrangement joins TRBV30 to TRBJ2-5; TRBD1 is a possible D gene (6 bases). Germline assignment: CDR1 GTSNPN and CDR2 SVGIG (reference sequence). Trimming left V 2 bases short and J 0 bases short, with 7 bases between. The CDR3 is 13 residues long. In DNA form, the CDR3 reads TGTGCCTGGAGTAGGACAGACCAAGAGACCCAGTACTTC. Protein: CAWSRTDQETQYF.